This T cell receptor (beta chain) is from a study of shared clonotypes between healthy human individuals. General study findings and limits: Non-shared clonotypes had lower generation probabilities than those shared by all four donors. Sampling used blood alone; tissue repertoires probably differ. Naive subsets, compared against memory subsets, generally had larger estimated richness values.

V lost 4 bases to trimming and J lost 1 base; unmatched junction nucleotides: 15. Germline V lookup: CDR1 SNHLY, CDR2 FYNNEI. This CDR3 contains 18 residues. With regard to this clone: Its target is unknown.

Naive CD8 cells lacked CD45RO and underwent positive selection for CCR7, leaving out terminally differentiated effector memory CD45RA+ cells. Clones were read by immunoSEQ multiplex PCR, and TCRdb kept only the in-frame ones, dropping some. This sample carries about 1.9 million clones, roughly 93% of them seen once, and the ten largest clones take less than 2%. The chain has TRBV2 and TRBJ2-7; 8 bases are a match to TRBD1. The specimen was naive CD8+ T cells from PBMCs. The TCR originated in a man aged 18 to 29 in good health. Some clones in this sample may be carry-over from other donors' samples. CDR3 amino acids: CASSAKNRAGTGSYEQYF. The DNA of the CDR3 is TGTGCCAGCAGTGCCAAGAATCGGGCGGGGACAGGTTCCTACGAGCAGTACTTC. Using reference TRBV2 and TRBJ2-7 for the parts outside the CDR3, the full variable domain is EPEVTQTPSHQVTQMGQEVILRCVPISNHLYFYWYRQILGQKVEFLVSFYNNEISEKSEIFDDQFSVERPDGSNFTLKIRSTKLEDSAMYFCASSAKNRAGTGSYEQYFGPGTRLTVT.